This T cell receptor beta chain was recorded in a study of T cell repertoires in cytomegalovirus infection (dated by TCRdb to 2018 to 2020). Background on the whole study: Because public TCR beta signatures pointed to carriage of CMV infection together with the matching HLA type, the HLA type of each donor mattered for the analysis. What the study reported, not specific to this receptor: The ex vivo response was dominated by HLA-C-restricted CMV-specific TCR beta clonotypes, which also provided the single most frequent clonotype in two of eight donors. In both this cohort and an independent approximately 400-donor cohort, the cumulative frequency of public TCR beta family members distinguished carriers of CMV infection plus the relevant HLA type.

Sequenced on an Illumina HiSeq 1500. TCRdb cleaned the public reads at Q25 with fastp, built clones with MiXCR and kept in-frame beta chains. When rows share a CDR3 protein, they turn into one entry using the most common DNA and genes. The sample profile shows roughly 320,000 distinct CDR3 sequences; approximately 10% of them were found once. The ten largest clones capture around 2.5% of the sample. This clonotype was seen ten or more times. Its antigen specificity is not known. No much larger clonotype is one base removed from it; base qualities were not supplied. Specimen: PBMCs. The TCR sequence derives from a human donor in good health (CMV status not recorded). Some clones in this sample may be carry-over from other donors' samples.

The CDR3 amino acid sequence is: CASIKGLANTGELFF. The nucleotide sequence reads TGTGCCAGCATCAAAGGACTAGCGAACACCGGGGAGCTGTTTTTT. Rearrangement joined TRBV2 to TRBJ2-2, with 7 bases in between that match TRBD2. Spanning cysteine to phenylalanine, the CDR3 consists of 15 amino acids. Here the CDR3 DNA is all that survives: 45 bases in frame from base 1. CDR1 and CDR2, per the germline V gene, are SNHLY and FYNNEI. After removal of 7 bases from V and 0 bases from J, the junction retains 5 bases not matched to a gene.